The rows below give T cell receptor beta chains drawn from one sample of a study of blood T cell repertoires in COVID-19. The table came from immunoSEQ multiplex PCR; TCRdb's copy has only in-frame clones and leaves some out. The data hold about 170,000 clones, with 83% observed a single time. The sequencing sample was made of peripheral blood. The receptors come from a woman over 75 with acute or convalescent COVID-19. The CDR3 runs from the conserved cysteine through the conserved F or W. A D gene is named only where the DNA matches it firmly. Size values are once, few and many counts, or a class for expanded clones, and some rows have none.

d_call: -; j_call: TRBJ2-7; v_call: TRBV5-5; clone_size: -; cdr3_nt: TGTGCCAGCAGCTTGGGAGGGAAGTACGAGCAGTACTTC; cdr3_aa: CASSLGGKYEQYF
d_call: -; j_call: TRBJ1-4; v_call: TRBV5-1; clone_size: -; cdr3_nt: TGCGCCAGCAGCACCGACAGGATTGCAACTAATGAAAAACTGTTTTTT; cdr3_aa: CASSTDRIATNEKLFF
d_call: TRBD1; j_call: TRBJ1-5; v_call: TRBV5-8; clone_size: -; cdr3_nt: TGTGCCAGCAGCCCGGACAGGGCCACTCAGCCCCAGCATTTT; cdr3_aa: CASSPDRATQPQHF
d_call: TRBD2; j_call: TRBJ2-5; v_call: TRBV5-6; clone_size: once; cdr3_nt: TGTGCCAGCAGCTCGGGACTAGCGGGAATTTTTTTGGGGGAGACCCAGTACTTC; cdr3_aa: CASSSGLAGIFLGETQYF
d_call: TRBD1; j_call: TRBJ2-3; v_call: TRBV7-2; clone_size: -; cdr3_nt: TGTGCCAGCAGCCCGGACAGGGGGTTCACAGATACGCAGTATTTT; cdr3_aa: CASSPDRGFTDTQYF
d_call: -; j_call: TRBJ2-2; v_call: TRBV5-1; clone_size: -; cdr3_nt: TGCGCCAGCAGCTTGCGGGCAGGAGAGGGCGGGGAGCTGTTTTTT; cdr3_aa: CASSLRAGEGGELFF
d_call: TRBD2; j_call: TRBJ2-5; v_call: TRBV7-2; clone_size: -; cdr3_nt: TGTGCCAGCAGCCTAGGGGGTGGCGGGGGGAACCAAGAGACCCAGTACTTC; cdr3_aa: CASSLGGGGGNQETQYF
d_call: -; j_call: TRBJ1-5; v_call: TRBV24-1; clone_size: -; cdr3_nt: TGTGCCACCAGTGAGACCCCGGGTCAGCCCCAGCATTTT; cdr3_aa: CATSETPGQPQHF
d_call: TRBD2; j_call: TRBJ2-3; v_call: TRBV18; clone_size: -; cdr3_nt: TGTGCCAGCTCCATAGCGGGAGCGGAAACAGATACGCAGTATTTT; cdr3_aa: CASSIAGAETDTQYF
d_call: -; j_call: TRBJ2-7; v_call: TRBV29-1; clone_size: -; cdr3_nt: TGCAGCGTTGAGGGGTTGCAGGGTTGGTCCTACGAGCAGTACTTC; cdr3_aa: CSVEGLQGWSYEQYF
d_call: TRBD1; j_call: TRBJ2-5; v_call: TRBV9; clone_size: -; cdr3_nt: TGTGCCAGCAGCGGGACAGGGGTCGGCGAGACCCAGTACTTC; cdr3_aa: CASSGTGVGETQYF
d_call: TRBD2; j_call: TRBJ2-5; v_call: TRBV9; clone_size: -; cdr3_nt: TGTGCCAGCAGCGTAGAGCCTAGCGGAGAGACCCAGTACTTC; cdr3_aa: CASSVEPSGETQYF
d_call: -; j_call: TRBJ2-7; v_call: TRBV29-1; clone_size: -; cdr3_nt: TGCAGCGTCCGACGGAGCTACGAGCAGTACTTC; cdr3_aa: CSVRRSYEQYF
d_call: TRBD1; j_call: TRBJ2-4; v_call: TRBV3-1/TRBV3-2; clone_size: -; cdr3_nt: TGTGCCAGCAGCCCCAGGGGGACGGCTTCCCTTCAGTACTTC; cdr3_aa: CASSPRGTASLQYF
d_call: -; j_call: TRBJ1-2; v_call: TRBV29-1; clone_size: -; cdr3_nt: TGCAGCGTTGATAGAAGGACCCCGGGGGACTATGGCTACACCTTC; cdr3_aa: CSVDRRTPGDYGYTF
d_call: TRBD2; j_call: TRBJ2-6; v_call: TRBV5-8; clone_size: -; cdr3_nt: TGTGCCAGCAGCTACGGGGGGGCTGGGGCCAACGTCCTGACTTTC; cdr3_aa: CASSYGGAGANVLTF
d_call: TRBD1; j_call: TRBJ1-2; v_call: TRBV28; clone_size: -; cdr3_nt: TGTGCCAGCTCTACTGCGTCAGTTTCGGGACAGGGGTCGTATGGCTACACCTTC; cdr3_aa: CASSTASVSGQGSYGYTF
d_call: -; j_call: TRBJ2-3; v_call: TRBV7-6; clone_size: few; cdr3_nt: TGTGCCAGCAGTCCCGTGGGGGGGGCCGCCACAGATACGCAGTATTTT; cdr3_aa: CASSPVGGAATDTQYF
d_call: TRBD1; j_call: TRBJ2-3; v_call: TRBV9; clone_size: once; cdr3_nt: TGTGCCAGCAGCCCTACAGGGGATGAAGATACGCAGTATTTT; cdr3_aa: CASSPTGDEDTQYF
d_call: TRBD1; j_call: TRBJ1-5; v_call: TRBV6-6; clone_size: -; cdr3_nt: TGTGCCAGCAGTTACGGGACAGCTTATAGCAATCAGCCCCAGCATTTT; cdr3_aa: CASSYGTAYSNQPQHF
d_call: -; j_call: TRBJ2-7; v_call: TRBV27; clone_size: -; cdr3_nt: TGTGCCAGCTCCCCCCGGGACTCCTCCTACGAGCAGTACTTC; cdr3_aa: CASSPRDSSYEQYF
d_call: TRBD2; j_call: TRBJ2-1; v_call: TRBV5-4; clone_size: -; cdr3_nt: TGTGCCAGCAGCCCAACTAGCGGCAGCTCCTACAATGAGCAGTTCTTC; cdr3_aa: CASSPTSGSSYNEQFF
d_call: TRBD1; j_call: TRBJ1-3; v_call: TRBV7-9; clone_size: -; cdr3_nt: TGTGCCAGCAGCACCGGGACAGGGGGAAACACCATATATTTT; cdr3_aa: CASSTGTGGNTIYF
d_call: TRBD1; j_call: TRBJ2-7; v_call: TRBV30; clone_size: -; cdr3_nt: TGTGCCTGGAACATGGGGCGACAGGGATCCGAGCAGTACTTC; cdr3_aa: CAWNMGRQGSEQYF
d_call: -; j_call: TRBJ1-6; v_call: TRBV7-9; clone_size: once; cdr3_nt: TGTGCCAGCGGATCCGGACTGGAGAATTCACCCCTCCACTTT; cdr3_aa: CASGSGLENSPLHF
d_call: -; j_call: TRBJ1-5; v_call: TRBV19; clone_size: -; cdr3_nt: TGTGCCATTTCCGGGGGGTTGAATCAGCCCCAGCATTTT; cdr3_aa: CAISGGLNQPQHF
d_call: TRBD2; j_call: TRBJ2-7; v_call: TRBV6-6; clone_size: -; cdr3_nt: TGTGCCAGTCTCGCGGGGGGTTCCTACGAGCAGTACTTC; cdr3_aa: CASLAGGSYEQYF
d_call: -; j_call: TRBJ1-5; v_call: TRBV24-1; clone_size: -; cdr3_nt: TGTGCCACCAGTGATTTTCCGGAGAGAGGGTCTCAGCCCCAGCATTTT; cdr3_aa: CATSDFPERGSQPQHF
d_call: -; j_call: TRBJ2-2; v_call: TRBV5-6; clone_size: few; cdr3_nt: TGTGCCAGCAGCTTGGGGCTAGATGGCACCGGGGAGCTGTTTTTT; cdr3_aa: CASSLGLDGTGELFF
d_call: -; j_call: TRBJ1-3; v_call: TRBV2; clone_size: -; cdr3_nt: TGTGCCAGCATAGAACTCGGAAACACCATATATTTT; cdr3_aa: CASIELGNTIYF
d_call: TRBD2; j_call: TRBJ2-5; v_call: TRBV6-1; clone_size: -; cdr3_nt: TGTGCCAGCAGTGAAGCAAGCGGGAGAGGTGCCCAGTACTTC; cdr3_aa: CASSEASGRGAQYF
d_call: TRBD1; j_call: TRBJ2-2; v_call: TRBV7-2; clone_size: -; cdr3_nt: TGTGCCAGCAGCTTAGCGGGACAGGGTCGGGCCGGGGAGCTGTTTTTT; cdr3_aa: CASSLAGQGRAGELFF
d_call: -; j_call: TRBJ2-7; v_call: TRBV5-4; clone_size: -; cdr3_nt: TGTGCCAGCAGCTTCCCAGGGGCCTCCTACGAGCAGTACTTC; cdr3_aa: CASSFPGASYEQYF
d_call: -; j_call: TRBJ1-5; v_call: TRBV5-8; clone_size: -; cdr3_nt: TGTGCCAGCAGCTTTCGTGGGGGGAGTACATGGGATTTT; cdr3_aa: CASSFRGGSTWDF
d_call: TRBD1; j_call: TRBJ1-2; v_call: TRBV19; clone_size: few; cdr3_nt: TGTGCCAGTAGTATTCAGGGACAGGCAACGGGGGGCTACACCTTC; cdr3_aa: CASSIQGQATGGYTF
d_call: TRBD1; j_call: TRBJ1-4; v_call: TRBV29-1; clone_size: -; cdr3_nt: TGCAGCGTTGCCCGACAGGGAACTAATGAAAAACTGTTTTTT; cdr3_aa: CSVARQGTNEKLFF
d_call: TRBD2; j_call: TRBJ2-7; v_call: TRBV3-1/TRBV3-2; clone_size: -; cdr3_nt: TGTGCCAGCAGCCGGCTAGCGGGAGGTGCCGGAGAGCAGTACTTC; cdr3_aa: CASSRLAGGAGEQYF
d_call: TRBD2; j_call: TRBJ2-3; v_call: TRBV6-5; clone_size: -; cdr3_nt: TGTGCCAGCAGGGGCGGGGGGCACGCAGATACGCAGTATTTT; cdr3_aa: CASRGGGHADTQYF
d_call: -; j_call: TRBJ2-7; v_call: TRBV3-1/TRBV3-2; clone_size: -; cdr3_nt: TGTGCCAGCAGCCCACCGGGACTTAACGAGCAGTACTTC; cdr3_aa: CASSPPGLNEQYF
d_call: -; j_call: TRBJ1-5; v_call: TRBV7-9; clone_size: -; cdr3_nt: TGTGCCAGCAGCTTAGGAGGGTATCAGCCCCAGCATTTT; cdr3_aa: CASSLGGYQPQHF
d_call: TRBD1; j_call: TRBJ1-2; v_call: TRBV9; clone_size: once; cdr3_nt: TGTGCCAGCAGAAGGGACAGGGGGCAAGGCTATGGCTACACCTTC; cdr3_aa: CASRRDRGQGYGYTF
d_call: TRBD2; j_call: TRBJ2-1; v_call: TRBV24-1; clone_size: -; cdr3_nt: TGTGCCACCAGTGATGGCGGGAGGGCTTACAATGAGCAGTTCTTC; cdr3_aa: CATSDGGRAYNEQFF
d_call: TRBD1; j_call: TRBJ2-3; v_call: TRBV6-2/TRBV6-3; clone_size: -; cdr3_nt: TGTGCCAGCAGTTCGGACAGGGGGCTAAGGACAGATACGCAGTATTTT; cdr3_aa: CASSSDRGLRTDTQYF
d_call: -; j_call: TRBJ2-3; v_call: TRBV6-2/TRBV6-3; clone_size: -; cdr3_nt: TGTGCCAGCAGTTACGGTACTAGCAGAAGCACAGATACGCAGTATTTT; cdr3_aa: CASSYGTSRSTDTQYF
d_call: -; j_call: TRBJ1-1; v_call: TRBV28; clone_size: -; cdr3_nt: TGTGCCACCGTCAGGGTTCCAGAGAACACTGAAGCTTTCTTT; cdr3_aa: CATVRVPENTEAFF
d_call: TRBD1; j_call: TRBJ2-2; v_call: TRBV6-2/TRBV6-3; clone_size: -; cdr3_nt: TGTGCCAGCAGTTACCAAGGGACAGGGGTCGGGACCGGGGAGCTGTTTTTT; cdr3_aa: CASSYQGTGVGTGELFF
d_call: -; j_call: TRBJ2-1; v_call: TRBV4-3; clone_size: -; cdr3_nt: TGCGCCAGCAGCCAAGATCGTAGAGTAGTCGATGAGCAGTTCTTC; cdr3_aa: CASSQDRRVVDEQFF
d_call: -; j_call: TRBJ2-7; v_call: TRBV27; clone_size: -; cdr3_nt: TGTGCCAGCAGTTTATTGAGCGGGTCGGCCTACGAGCAGTACTTC; cdr3_aa: CASSLLSGSAYEQYF
d_call: -; j_call: TRBJ1-3; v_call: TRBV5-4; clone_size: -; cdr3_nt: TGTGCCAGCAGCTTGGACAGGGTTGGGGGAAACACCATATATTTT; cdr3_aa: CASSLDRVGGNTIYF
d_call: TRBD1; j_call: TRBJ1-4; v_call: TRBV6-2/TRBV6-3; clone_size: once; cdr3_nt: TGTGCCAGCAGCTCGGACAGGGGGCTACAATCTAATGAAAAACTGTTTTTT; cdr3_aa: CASSSDRGLQSNEKLFF
d_call: -; j_call: TRBJ1-2; v_call: TRBV4-1; clone_size: -; cdr3_nt: TGCGCCAGCAGCCAAGGATCGGGGAACTTTAACTATGGCTACACCTTC; cdr3_aa: CASSQGSGNFNYGYTF
d_call: -; j_call: TRBJ1-5; v_call: TRBV28; clone_size: -; cdr3_nt: TGTGCCAGCAGTTTAACCGGGTCCGTTAGCAATCAGCCCCAGCATTTT; cdr3_aa: CASSLTGSVSNQPQHF
d_call: -; j_call: TRBJ2-7; v_call: TRBV29-1; clone_size: -; cdr3_nt: TGCAGCGTTGAGGCAGGGGACTCCTACGAGCAGTACTTC; cdr3_aa: CSVEAGDSYEQYF
d_call: TRBD1; j_call: TRBJ1-5; v_call: TRBV5-6; clone_size: few; cdr3_nt: TGTGCCAGCAGCTCCGGGACAGGGGGAAGCAATCAGCCCCAGCATTTT; cdr3_aa: CASSSGTGGSNQPQHF
d_call: -; j_call: TRBJ2-2; v_call: TRBV10-2; clone_size: -; cdr3_nt: TGCGCCAGCAGAGCCGGGAACCCGGACGGGGAGCTGTTTTTT; cdr3_aa: CASRAGNPDGELFF
d_call: TRBD1; j_call: TRBJ2-5; v_call: TRBV5-4; clone_size: -; cdr3_nt: TGTGCCAGCAGCCCAGATCGGACAGGGCCGGAGACCCAGTACTTC; cdr3_aa: CASSPDRTGPETQYF
d_call: -; j_call: TRBJ1-3; v_call: TRBV28; clone_size: once; cdr3_nt: TGTGCCAGCAGTTCCCTAGGCGGGAGCTCTGGAAACACCATATATTTT; cdr3_aa: CASSSLGGSSGNTIYF